This is a list of T cell receptor beta chains from one sample in a study of cytomegalovirus exposure and HLA in healthy donors. The protocol was immunoSEQ multiplex PCR, while the TCRdb copy is restricted to in-frame clones and leaves out a portion. This sample has around 90,000 clones, with roughly four fifths found just once. Sequenced material: PBMCs. The receptor source for this set is a human donor in good health. CDR3s include the opening cysteine and the closing phenylalanine or tryptophan. The D gene is left open where the match is weak. The listing skips clone size in some rows; elsewhere it reads once, few, many or a size class.

NA,TRBV30,NA,TRBJ1-5,CAWRGARTREPQHF,TGTGCCTGGAGGGGGGCCCGTACCAGGGAGCCCCAGCATTTT
NA,TRBV7-2,NA,TRBJ2-3,CASSTPRQFMQYF,TGTGCCAGCAGCACCCCGAGGCAATTTATGCAGTATTTT
NA,TRBV28,NA,TRBJ1-5,CASSPGGQGNQPQHF,TGTGCCAGCAGCCCGGGGGGGCAGGGAAATCAGCCCCAGCATTTT
large,TRBV5-1,NA,TRBJ1-3,CASSLGSSGNTIYF,TGCGCCAGCAGCTTGGGCAGCTCTGGAAACACCATATATTTT
few,TRBV9,TRBD1,TRBJ2-1,CASSSGQVEQFF,TGTGCCAGCAGCTCGGGACAGGTTGAGCAGTTCTTC
NA,TRBV18,TRBD1,TRBJ2-2,CASSPPTGSANTGELFF,TGTGCCAGCTCACCCCCGACAGGGAGCGCGAACACCGGGGAGCTGTTTTTT
NA,TRBV7-2,TRBD1,TRBJ2-5,CASTKVQGGGLPQYF,TGTGCCAGCACCAAAGTACAGGGGGGTGGATTGCCCCAGTACTTC
NA,TRBV19,TRBD2,TRBJ2-1,CASSTLTSGSPYNEQFF,TGTGCCAGTAGTACCCTGACTAGCGGGAGTCCCTACAATGAGCAGTTCTTC
NA,TRBV9,TRBD1,TRBJ2-7,CASSLEQGAEWDEQYF,TGTGCCAGCAGCTTGGAACAGGGGGCTGAGTGGGACGAGCAGTACTTC
NA,TRBV28,NA,TRBJ1-4,CASSQARNEKLFF,TGTGCCAGCAGTCAGGCAAGGAATGAAAAACTGTTTTTT
NA,TRBV12-5,NA,TRBJ1-5,CASGLRRDQPQHF,TGTGCTAGTGGTTTGAGGCGGGATCAGCCCCAGCATTTT
NA,TRBV6-5,NA,TRBJ1-4,CATGGSQPYEKLFF,TGTGCCACCGGGGGGTCACAACCGTATGAAAAACTGTTTTTT
once,TRBV19,NA,TRBJ1-2,CASSLVSTGGYTF,TGTGCCAGTAGTCTAGTGTCGACAGGTGGCTACACCTTC